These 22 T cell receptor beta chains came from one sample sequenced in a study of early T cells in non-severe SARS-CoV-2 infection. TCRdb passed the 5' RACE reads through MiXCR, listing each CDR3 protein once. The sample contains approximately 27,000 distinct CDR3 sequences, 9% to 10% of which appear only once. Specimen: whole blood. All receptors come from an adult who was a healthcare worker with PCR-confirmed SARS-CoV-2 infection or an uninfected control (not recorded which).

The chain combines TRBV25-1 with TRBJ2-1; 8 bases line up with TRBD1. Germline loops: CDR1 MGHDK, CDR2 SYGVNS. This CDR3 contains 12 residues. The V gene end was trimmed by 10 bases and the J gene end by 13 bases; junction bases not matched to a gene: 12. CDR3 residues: CATGQGITLQFF. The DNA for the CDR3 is TGTGCCACCGGACAGGGTATCACCCTCCAGTTCTTC.

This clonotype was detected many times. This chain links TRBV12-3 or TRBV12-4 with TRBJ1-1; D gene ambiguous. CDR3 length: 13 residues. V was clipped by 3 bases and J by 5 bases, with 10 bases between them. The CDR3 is CASSFRGGTEAFF. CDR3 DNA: TGTGCCAGCAGTTTCCGAGGCGGGACTGAAGCTTTCTTT.

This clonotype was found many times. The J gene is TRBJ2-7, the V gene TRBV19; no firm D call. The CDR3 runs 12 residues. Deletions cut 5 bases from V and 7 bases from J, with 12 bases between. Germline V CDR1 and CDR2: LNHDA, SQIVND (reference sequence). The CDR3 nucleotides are TGTGCCAGTAGTCTGGACCGAGATGAGCAGTACTTC. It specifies CASSLDRDEQYF.

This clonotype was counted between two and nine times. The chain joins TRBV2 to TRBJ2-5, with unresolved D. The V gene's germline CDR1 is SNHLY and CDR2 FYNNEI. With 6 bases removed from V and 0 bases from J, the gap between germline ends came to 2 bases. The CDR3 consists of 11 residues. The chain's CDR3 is CASRDQETQYF. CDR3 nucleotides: TGTGCCAGCAGGGACCAAGAGACCCAGTACTTC. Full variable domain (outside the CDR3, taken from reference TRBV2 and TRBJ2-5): EPEVTQTPSHQVTQMGQEVILRCVPISNHLYFYWYRQILGQKVEFLVSFYNNEISEKSEIFDDQFSVERPDGSNFTLKIRSTKLEDSAMYFCASRDQETQYFGPGTRLLVL.

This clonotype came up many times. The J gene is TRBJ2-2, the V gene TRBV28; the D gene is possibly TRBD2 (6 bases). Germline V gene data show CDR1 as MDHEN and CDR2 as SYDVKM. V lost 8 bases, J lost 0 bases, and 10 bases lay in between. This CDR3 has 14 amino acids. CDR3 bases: TGTGCCAGCTGGGGGGAAGCGAACACCGGGGAGCTGTTTTTT. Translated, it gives CASWGEANTGELFF.

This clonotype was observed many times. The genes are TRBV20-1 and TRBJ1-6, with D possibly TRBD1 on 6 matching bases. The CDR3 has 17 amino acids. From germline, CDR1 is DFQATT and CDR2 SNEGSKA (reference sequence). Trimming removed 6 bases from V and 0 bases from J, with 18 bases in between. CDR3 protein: CSARPDRFSSYNSPLHF. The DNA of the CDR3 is TGCAGTGCCAGACCTGACAGGTTTTCCTCCTATAATTCACCCCTCCACTTT.

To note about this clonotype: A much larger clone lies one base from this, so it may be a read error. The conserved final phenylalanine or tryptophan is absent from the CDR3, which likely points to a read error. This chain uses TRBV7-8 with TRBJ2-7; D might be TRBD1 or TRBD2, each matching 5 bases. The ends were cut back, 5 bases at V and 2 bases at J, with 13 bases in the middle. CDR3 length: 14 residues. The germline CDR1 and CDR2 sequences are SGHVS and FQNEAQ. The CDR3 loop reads CASSQGTATYEQYL. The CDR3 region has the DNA TGTGCCAGCAGCCAAGGGACGGCTACCTACGAGCAGTACCTC.

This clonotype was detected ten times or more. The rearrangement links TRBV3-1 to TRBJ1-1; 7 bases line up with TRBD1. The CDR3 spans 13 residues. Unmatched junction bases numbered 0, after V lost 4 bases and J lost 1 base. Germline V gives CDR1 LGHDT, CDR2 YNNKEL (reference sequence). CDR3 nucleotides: TGTGCCAGCAGCCGACAGGGGAACACTGAAGCTTTCTTT. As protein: CASSRQGNTEAFF.

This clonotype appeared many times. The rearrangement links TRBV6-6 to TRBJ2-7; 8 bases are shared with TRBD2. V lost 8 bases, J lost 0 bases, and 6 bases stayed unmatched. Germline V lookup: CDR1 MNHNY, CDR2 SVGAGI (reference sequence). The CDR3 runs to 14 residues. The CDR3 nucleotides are TGTGCCAGCGGAGTAGCGGGGCGCTCCTACGAGCAGTACTTC. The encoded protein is CASGVAGRSYEQYF.

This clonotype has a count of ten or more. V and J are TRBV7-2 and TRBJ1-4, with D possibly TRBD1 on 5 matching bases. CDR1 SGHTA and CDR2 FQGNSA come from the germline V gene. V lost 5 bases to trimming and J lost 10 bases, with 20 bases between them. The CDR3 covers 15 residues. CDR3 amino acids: CASSLPGQGLRKLFF. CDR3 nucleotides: TGTGCCAGCAGCCTCCCCGGGCAGGGCTTACGAAAACTGTTTTTT.

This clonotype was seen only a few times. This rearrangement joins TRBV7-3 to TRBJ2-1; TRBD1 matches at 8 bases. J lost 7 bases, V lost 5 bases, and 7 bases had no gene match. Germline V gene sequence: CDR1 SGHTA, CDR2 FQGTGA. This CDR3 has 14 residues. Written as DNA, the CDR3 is TGTGCCAGCAGCCCCGGGCAGGGGGCGAATGAGCAGTTCTTC. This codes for CASSPGQGANEQFF. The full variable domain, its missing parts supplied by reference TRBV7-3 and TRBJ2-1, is GAGVSQTPSNKVTEKGKYVELRCDPISGHTALYWYRQSLGQGPEFLIYFQGTGAADDSGLPNDRFFAVRPEGSVSTLKIQRTERGDSAVYLCASSPGQGANEQFFGPGTRLTVL.

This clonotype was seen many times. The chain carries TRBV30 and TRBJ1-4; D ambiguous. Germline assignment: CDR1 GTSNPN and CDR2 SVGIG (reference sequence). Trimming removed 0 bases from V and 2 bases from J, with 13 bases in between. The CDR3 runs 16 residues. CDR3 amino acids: CAWSVPSFGTNEKLFF. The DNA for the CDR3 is TGTGCCTGGAGTGTACCCAGCTTTGGGACTAATGAAAAACTGTTTTTT.

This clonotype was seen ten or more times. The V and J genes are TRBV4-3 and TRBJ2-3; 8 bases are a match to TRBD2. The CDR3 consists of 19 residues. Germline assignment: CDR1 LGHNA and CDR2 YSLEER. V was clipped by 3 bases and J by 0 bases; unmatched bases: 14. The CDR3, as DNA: TGCGCCAGCAGCCAGGCTATTAGCGGGACTCAAACTAGCACAGATACGCAGTATTTT. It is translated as CASSQAISGTQTSTDTQYF.

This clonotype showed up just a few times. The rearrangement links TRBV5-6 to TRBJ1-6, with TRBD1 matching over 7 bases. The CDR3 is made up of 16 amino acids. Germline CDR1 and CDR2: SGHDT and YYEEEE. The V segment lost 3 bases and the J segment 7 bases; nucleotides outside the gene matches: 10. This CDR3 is CASSSTGERANSPLHF. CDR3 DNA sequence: TGTGCCAGCAGCTCTACAGGGGAGCGGGCAAATTCACCCCTCCACTTT.

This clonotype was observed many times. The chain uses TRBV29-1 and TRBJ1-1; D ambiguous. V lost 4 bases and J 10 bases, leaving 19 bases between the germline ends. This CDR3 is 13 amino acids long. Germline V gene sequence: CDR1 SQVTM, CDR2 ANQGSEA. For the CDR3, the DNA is TGCAGCGTTGTCCGGAGTTTTGGGGTAGCAGCTTTCTTT. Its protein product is CSVVRSFGVAAFF.

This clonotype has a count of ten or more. CDR3 in DNA: TGTGCCAGTAGATCCGGGACAGGCTCCGGAGATACGCAGTATTTT. This codes for CASRSGTGSGDTQYF. The chain couples TRBV7-3 to TRBJ2-3, with 8 bases aligning to TRBD1. CDR3 size: 15 residues. The germline CDR1 and CDR2 sequences are SGHTA and FQGTGA. Trimming at V came to 9 bases and at J to 5 bases, leaving 13 bases not matched to a gene.

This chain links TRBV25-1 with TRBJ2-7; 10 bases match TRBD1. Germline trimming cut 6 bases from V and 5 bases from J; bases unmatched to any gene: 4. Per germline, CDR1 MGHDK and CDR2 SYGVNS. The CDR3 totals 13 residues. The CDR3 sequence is CASRQDRGNEQYF. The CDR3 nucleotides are TGTGCCAGCAGACAGGACAGGGGGAACGAGCAGTACTTC.

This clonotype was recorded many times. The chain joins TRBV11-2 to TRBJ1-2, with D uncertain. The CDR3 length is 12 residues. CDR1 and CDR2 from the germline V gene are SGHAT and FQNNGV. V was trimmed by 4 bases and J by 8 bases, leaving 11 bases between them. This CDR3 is CASSYWGEGYTF. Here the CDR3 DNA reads TGTGCCAGCAGCTACTGGGGAGAAGGCTACACCTTC.

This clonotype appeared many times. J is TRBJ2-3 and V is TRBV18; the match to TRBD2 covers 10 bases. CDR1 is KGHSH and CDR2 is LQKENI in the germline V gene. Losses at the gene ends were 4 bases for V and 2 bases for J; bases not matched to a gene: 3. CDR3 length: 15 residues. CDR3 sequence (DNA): TGTGCCAGCTCACTAGCGGGGGGCCCCACAGATACGCAGTATTTT. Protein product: CASSLAGGPTDTQYF.

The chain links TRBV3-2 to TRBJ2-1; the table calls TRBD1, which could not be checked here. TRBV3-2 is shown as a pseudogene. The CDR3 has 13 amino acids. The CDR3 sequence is CASSQDRGNEQFF. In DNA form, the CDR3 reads TGTGCCAGCAGCCAAGATCGGGGGAATGAGCAGTTCTTC.

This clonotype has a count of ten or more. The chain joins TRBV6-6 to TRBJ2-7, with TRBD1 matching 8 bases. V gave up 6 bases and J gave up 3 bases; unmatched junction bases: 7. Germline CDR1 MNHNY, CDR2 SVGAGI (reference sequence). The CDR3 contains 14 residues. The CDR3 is CASRSPGTGYEQYF. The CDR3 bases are TGTGCCAGCAGATCGCCCGGGACAGGCTACGAGCAGTACTTC.

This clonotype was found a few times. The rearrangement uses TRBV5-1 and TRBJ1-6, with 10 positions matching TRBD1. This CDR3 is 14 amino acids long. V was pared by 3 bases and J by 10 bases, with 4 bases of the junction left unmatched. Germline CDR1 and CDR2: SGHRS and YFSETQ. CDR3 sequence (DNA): TGCGCCAGCAGCTACGGACAGGGGGAGTCACCCCTCCACTTT. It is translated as CASSYGQGESPLHF.